A selection of T cell receptor beta chains follows, all from one sample in a study of T cells in Graves' hyperthyroidism and ophthalmopathy. One entry per CDR3 protein results from TCRdb running MiXCR on the multiplex PCR reads. This sample has some 510,000 distinct CDR3 sequences, with around 20% found just once. The sample comprised blood. Source of these receptors: a man aged 18 to 29 with Graves' hyperthyroidism. The CDR3 runs from the conserved cysteine through the conserved F or W. Each record gives: J gene, clone size, D gene, V gene, CDR3 protein, CDR3 DNA. D genes are given only for firm matches. Some rows mark clone size as missing; the rest say once, few, many or name a class of expanded clone.

TRBJ2-3 | - | TRBD2 | TRBV7-2 | CASRLSGSTDTQYF | TGTGCCAGCCGACTTAGCGGGAGCACAGATACGCAGTATTTT
TRBJ2-4 | many | - | TRBV5-1 | CASSLGTLPNIQYF | TGCGCCAGCAGCCTTGGGACTCTCCCAAACATTCAGTACTTC
TRBJ1-1 | many | - | TRBV12-3/TRBV12-4 | CASSLSPESVRTEAFF | TGTGCCAGCAGTTTATCCCCAGAGTCTGTGAGAACTGAAGCTTTCTTT
TRBJ1-2 | many | - | TRBV2 | CASTRGGRGYTF | TGTGCCAGCACAAGAGGGGGTAGGGGCTACACCTTC
TRBJ2-5 | few | TRBD1 | TRBV20-1 | CSARDRDRGSGETQYF | TGCAGTGCTAGAGATCGGGACAGGGGGAGTGGGGAGACCCAGTACTTC
TRBJ2-7 | many | - | TRBV2 | CASRQPSYEQYF | TGTGCCAGCAGACAGCCCTCCTACGAGCAGTACTTC
TRBJ1-5 | many | - | TRBV2 | CASSDRAWDQPQHF | TGTGCCAGCAGTGACAGGGCGTGGGATCAGCCCCAGCATTTT
TRBJ1-1 | - | - | TRBV12-3/TRBV12-4 | CASSLGVVDTEAFF | TGTGCCAGCAGTTTAGGTGTTGTGGACACTGAAGCTTTCTTT
TRBJ1-1 | many | TRBD1 | TRBV28 | CASSPTGRGTEAFF | TGTGCCAGCAGCCCGACAGGGAGGGGCACTGAAGCTTTCTTT
TRBJ2-4 | many | - | TRBV4-1 | CASRPTRLEGTKNIQYF | TGCGCCAGCAGACCCACTAGGTTGGAGGGTACCAAAAACATTCAGTACTTC
TRBJ2-7 | many | TRBD1 | TRBV7-2 | CASSLALGQVNEQYF | TGTGCCAGCAGCTTAGCTCTGGGACAGGTAAACGAGCAGTACTTC
TRBJ2-6 | - | - | TRBV28 | CASSLGPVTPRANVLTF | TGTGCCAGCAGTTTGGGGCCCGTAACACCCCGGGCCAACGTCCTGACTTTC
TRBJ1-2 | few | - | TRBV6-2/TRBV6-3 | CASSYYPGTTNYGYTF | TGTGCCAGCAGTTACTACCCCGGGACAACTAACTATGGCTACACCTTC
TRBJ2-7 | many | - | TRBV6-1 | CASSEPGRLTYEQYF | TGTGCCAGCAGTGAACCCGGAAGGCTGACCTACGAGCAGTACTTC
TRBJ1-5 | many | - | TRBV6-1 | CASSDEGEDQPQHF | TGTGCCAGCAGTGACGAAGGGGAGGATCAGCCCCAGCATTTT
TRBJ1-2 | many | TRBD1 | TRBV15 | CATSRTLDRVGGYTF | TGTGCCACCAGCAGGACTCTGGACAGGGTGGGTGGCTACACCTTC
TRBJ1-2 | - | - | TRBV12-3/TRBV12-4 | CASRLSNYGYTF | TGTGCCAGCAGACTCTCTAACTATGGCTACACCTTC
TRBJ2-7 | - | TRBD1 | TRBV28 | CASSTDRHEQYF | TGTGCCAGCAGCACGGACAGGCACGAGCAGTACTTC
TRBJ1-1 | many | - | TRBV28 | CASSPNRGATEAFF | TGTGCCAGCAGTCCCAATAGAGGAGCCACTGAAGCTTTCTTT
TRBJ2-7 | many | - | TRBV20-1 | CSAGTSYEQYF | TGCAGTGCCGGGACAAGTTACGAGCAGTACTTC
TRBJ2-6 | many | TRBD1 | TRBV6-1 | CASSPGQGAGANVLTF | TGTGCCAGCAGTCCGGGACAGGGGGCTGGGGCCAACGTCCTGACTTTC
TRBJ2-7 | - | - | TRBV6-1 | CATGTRVLEQYF | TGTGCGACCGGGACCCGAGTCCTCGAGCAGTACTTC
TRBJ2-7 | many | - | TRBV6-2/TRBV6-3 | CASSSSDRPYEQYF | TGTGCCAGCAGCTCATCCGACAGACCCTACGAGCAGTACTTC
TRBJ1-1 | many | - | TRBV30 | CAWSQTQGLAEAFF | TGTGCCTGGAGTCAAACACAGGGCTTGGCTGAAGCTTTCTTT
TRBJ2-7 | many | - | TRBV12-3/TRBV12-4 | CASSHGDLISYEQYF | TGTGCCAGCAGCCATGGGGACCTTATCTCCTACGAGCAGTACTTC
TRBJ2-5 | once | - | TRBV20-1 | CSARGLASQETQYF | TGCAGTGCTAGAGGGCTAGCAAGTCAAGAGACCCAGTACTTC
TRBJ2-2 | many | TRBD1 | TRBV5-1 | CASSQLDLLRDSNTGELFF | TGCGCCAGCAGCCAGCTTGACCTGCTCCGGGACAGTAACACCGGGGAGCTGTTTTTT
TRBJ2-7 | - | - | TRBV20-1 | CSAEGSLSYEQYF | TGCAGTGCGGAGGGGTCTTTATCCTACGAGCAGTACTTC
TRBJ1-2 | few | TRBD1 | TRBV28 | CASSFSDRANYGYTF | TGTGCCAGCAGTTTCTCCGACAGGGCTAACTATGGCTACACCTTC
TRBJ1-2 | - | TRBD1 | TRBV6-1 | CASRGQGLYGYTF | TGTGCCAGCAGAGGACAGGGCCTCTATGGCTACACCTTC
TRBJ1-1 | few | - | TRBV6-5 | CASSYVQGGRTEAFF | TGTGCCAGCAGTTACGTACAGGGTGGTAGAACTGAAGCTTTCTTT
TRBJ2-5 | many | TRBD1 | TRBV20-1 | CSAKQGGWETQYF | TGCAGTGCTAAACAGGGGGGTTGGGAGACCCAGTACTTC
TRBJ2-7 | many | - | TRBV19 | CASSIAADSYEQYF | TGTGCCAGTAGTATAGCAGCGGACAGCTACGAGCAGTACTTC
TRBJ2-5 | - | - | TRBV11-3 | CASSFRLTGTSQETQYF | TGTGCCAGCAGCTTTAGACTCACCGGGACCTCCCAAGAGACCCAGTACTTC
TRBJ2-7 | few | - | TRBV9 | CASSPPRDSYEQYF | TGTGCCAGCAGCCCCCCCCGCGATTCCTACGAGCAGTACTTC
TRBJ1-2 | many | - | TRBV2 | CASNGRPSYGYTF | TGTGCCAGCAACGGACGGCCTTCCTATGGCTACACCTTC
TRBJ2-5 | - | TRBD2 | TRBV4-1 | CASSPEPGTSVVETQYF | TGCGCCAGCAGCCCTGAACCCGGGACTAGCGTCGTTGAGACCCAGTACTTC
TRBJ2-4 | - | - | TRBV27 | CASSLSAAMNIQYF | TGTGCCAGCAGTTTATCGGCGGCCATGAACATTCAGTACTTC
TRBJ1-2 | many | - | TRBV20-1 | CSANSGLNYGYTF | TGCAGTGCTAATTCCGGTCTGAACTATGGCTACACCTTC
TRBJ2-7 | many | TRBD1 | TRBV12-3/TRBV12-4 | CASWAGQGANEQYF | TGTGCCAGCTGGGCGGGACAGGGGGCGAACGAGCAGTACTTC
TRBJ1-2 | many | - | TRBV2 | CASGQDGPKSYTF | TGTGCCAGCGGCCAGGACGGGCCGAAAAGCTACACCTTC
TRBJ2-7 | - | - | TRBV15 | CATSREFGSLSSYEQYF | TGTGCCACCAGCAGAGAGTTCGGCAGTCTGAGCTCCTACGAGCAGTACTTC
TRBJ1-5 | few | TRBD1 | TRBV11-2 | CASSLGTGGFLNQPQHF | TGTGCCAGCAGCTTAGGGACAGGGGGATTTCTGAATCAGCCCCAGCATTTT
TRBJ1-6 | many | - | TRBV11-3 | CASSLKSNSPLHF | TGTGCCAGCAGCTTGAAGTCAAATTCACCCCTCCACTTT
TRBJ1-5 | many | - | TRBV12-5 | CASGGQQPQHF | TGTGCTAGTGGCGGTCAACAGCCCCAGCATTTT